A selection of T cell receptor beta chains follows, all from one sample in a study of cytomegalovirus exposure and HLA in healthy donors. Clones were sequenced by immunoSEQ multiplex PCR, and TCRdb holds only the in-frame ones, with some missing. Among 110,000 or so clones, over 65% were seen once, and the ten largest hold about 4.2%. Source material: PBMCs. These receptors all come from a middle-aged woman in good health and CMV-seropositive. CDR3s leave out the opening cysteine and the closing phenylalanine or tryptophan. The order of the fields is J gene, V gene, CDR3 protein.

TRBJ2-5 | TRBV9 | ASSVGLAQETQY
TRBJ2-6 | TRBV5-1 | ASSLVGAGANVLT
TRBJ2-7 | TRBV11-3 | ASSPRTSGSSANEQY
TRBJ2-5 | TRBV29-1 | SVVRVGETQY
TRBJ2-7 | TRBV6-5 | ATRGRGGSYEQY
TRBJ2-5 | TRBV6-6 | ASRGGGAGETQY
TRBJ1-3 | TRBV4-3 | ASSQAGDGNTIY
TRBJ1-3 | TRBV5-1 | ASSLEGRGNTIY
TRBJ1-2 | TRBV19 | ASSIGSNRGGYT
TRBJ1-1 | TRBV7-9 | ASSFSMNTEAF
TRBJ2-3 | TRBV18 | ASPSTGTQY
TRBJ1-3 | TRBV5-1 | ASSPGQSQGNTIY
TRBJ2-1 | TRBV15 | ATSNQWMEDEQF
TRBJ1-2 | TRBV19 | ASSPGTGVYGYT
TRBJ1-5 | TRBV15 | ATSRTNRGRSNQPQH
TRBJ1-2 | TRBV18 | ASSPLGGQGALGGYT
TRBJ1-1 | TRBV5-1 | ASSLGGGTEAF
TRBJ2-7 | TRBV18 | ASSPIRDSLEQY
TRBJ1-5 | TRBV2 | TSSDYGTGNQPQH
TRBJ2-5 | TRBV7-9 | ASSLSGTGGMTQY
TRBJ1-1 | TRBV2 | ASREYRKNTEAF
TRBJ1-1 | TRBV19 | ASSTGGSMNTEAF
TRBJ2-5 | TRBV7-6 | ASSRGRQETQY
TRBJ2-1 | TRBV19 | ASSRIPGTSSYNEQF
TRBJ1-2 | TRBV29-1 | SVVWQGVGGYT
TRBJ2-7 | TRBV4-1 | ASSQDGGVPGEQY
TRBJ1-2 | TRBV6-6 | ASSSGGPNGYT